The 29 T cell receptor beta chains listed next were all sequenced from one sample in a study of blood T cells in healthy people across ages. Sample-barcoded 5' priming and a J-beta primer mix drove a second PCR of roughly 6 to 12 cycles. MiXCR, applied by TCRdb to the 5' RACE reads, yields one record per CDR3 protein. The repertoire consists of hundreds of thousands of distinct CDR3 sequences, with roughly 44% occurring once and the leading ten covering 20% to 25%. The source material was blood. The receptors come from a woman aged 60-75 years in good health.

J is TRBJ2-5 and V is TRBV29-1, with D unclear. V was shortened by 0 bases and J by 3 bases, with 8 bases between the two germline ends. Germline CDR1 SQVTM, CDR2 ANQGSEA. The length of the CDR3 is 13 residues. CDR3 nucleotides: TGCAGCGTTGAAGAGGACGGCGAAGAGACCCAGTACTTC. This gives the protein CSVEEDGEETQYF.

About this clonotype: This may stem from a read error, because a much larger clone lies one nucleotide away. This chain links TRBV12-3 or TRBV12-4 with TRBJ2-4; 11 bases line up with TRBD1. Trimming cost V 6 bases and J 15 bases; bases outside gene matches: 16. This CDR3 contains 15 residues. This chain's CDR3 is CASRKGTGGFYERYF. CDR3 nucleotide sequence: TGTGCCAGCAGAAAAGGGACAGGGGGGTTCTACGAGCGGTACTTC.

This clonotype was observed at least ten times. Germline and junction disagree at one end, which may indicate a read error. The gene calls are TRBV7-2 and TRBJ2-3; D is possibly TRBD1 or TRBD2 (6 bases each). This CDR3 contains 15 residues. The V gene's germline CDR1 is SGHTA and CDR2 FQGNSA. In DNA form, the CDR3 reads TGTGCCAGCAGCCCTCAAGGGGGGAGCAAAGATACGCAGTATTTT. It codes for CASSPQGGSKDTQYF.

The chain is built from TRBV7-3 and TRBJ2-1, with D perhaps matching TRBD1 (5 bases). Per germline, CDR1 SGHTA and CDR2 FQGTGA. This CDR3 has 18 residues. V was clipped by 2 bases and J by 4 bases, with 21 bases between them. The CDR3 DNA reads TGTGCCAGCAGCTTAGACGTCAGGGTGGCTAGTGGGTACAATGAGCAGTTCTTC. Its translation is CASSLDVRVASGYNEQFF. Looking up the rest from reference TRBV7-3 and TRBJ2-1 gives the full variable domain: GAGVSQTPSNKVTEKGKYVELRCDPISGHTALYWYRQSLGQGPEFLIYFQGTGAADDSGLPNDRFFAVRPEGSVSTLKIQRTERGDSAVYLCASSLDVRVASGYNEQFFGPGTRLTVL.

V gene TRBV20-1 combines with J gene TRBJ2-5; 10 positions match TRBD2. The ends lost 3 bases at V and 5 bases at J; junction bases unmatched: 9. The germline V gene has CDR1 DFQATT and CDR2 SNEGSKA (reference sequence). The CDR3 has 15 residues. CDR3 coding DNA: TGCAGTGCTAGTTCAGCGGGAGGGCATATGGAGACCCAGTACTTC. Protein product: CSASSAGGHMETQYF.

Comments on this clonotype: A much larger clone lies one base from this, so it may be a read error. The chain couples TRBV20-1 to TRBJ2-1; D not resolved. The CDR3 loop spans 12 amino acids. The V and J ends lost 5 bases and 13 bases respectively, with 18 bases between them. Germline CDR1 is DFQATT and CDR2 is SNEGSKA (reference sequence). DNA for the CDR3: TGCAGTGCTGCCACAGCCCCTCCAGCCCAGTTCTTC. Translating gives CSAATAPPAQFF.

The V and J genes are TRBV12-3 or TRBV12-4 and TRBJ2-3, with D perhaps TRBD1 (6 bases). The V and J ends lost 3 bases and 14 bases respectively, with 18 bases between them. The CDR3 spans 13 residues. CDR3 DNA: TGTGCCAGCAGTTTGGATCAACAGGGTACCTTGTATTTT. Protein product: CASSLDQQGTLYF.

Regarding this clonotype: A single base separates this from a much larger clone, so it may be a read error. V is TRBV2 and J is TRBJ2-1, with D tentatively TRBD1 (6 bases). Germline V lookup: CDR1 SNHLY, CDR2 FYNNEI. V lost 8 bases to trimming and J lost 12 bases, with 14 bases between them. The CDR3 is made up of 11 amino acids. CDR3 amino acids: CASSEQGGQFF. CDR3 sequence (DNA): TGTGCCAGCTCCGAACAGGGTGGGCAGTTCTTC.

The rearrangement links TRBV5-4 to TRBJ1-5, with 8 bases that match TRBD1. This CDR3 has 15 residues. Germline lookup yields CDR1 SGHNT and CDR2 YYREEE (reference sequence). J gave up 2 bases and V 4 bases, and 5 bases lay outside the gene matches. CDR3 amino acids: CASSADRVGNQPQHF. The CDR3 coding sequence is TGTGCCAGCAGCGCGGACAGGGTGGGCAATCAGCCCCAGCATTTT.

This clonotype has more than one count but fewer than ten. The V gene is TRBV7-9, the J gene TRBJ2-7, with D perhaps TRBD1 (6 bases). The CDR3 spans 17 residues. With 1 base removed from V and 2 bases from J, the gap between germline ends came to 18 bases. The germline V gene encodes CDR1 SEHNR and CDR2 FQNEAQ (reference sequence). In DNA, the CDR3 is TGTGCCAGCAGCTTAGTGTCGGCACAGGGCGCTACCTACGAGCAGTACTTC. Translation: CASSLVSAQGATYEQYF. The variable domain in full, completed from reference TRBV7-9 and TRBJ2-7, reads DTGVSQNPRHKITKRGQNVTFRCDPISEHNRLYWYRQTLGQGPEFLTYFQNEAQLEKSRLLSDRFSAERPKGSFSTLEIQRTEQGDSAMYLCASSLVSAQGATYEQYFGPGTRLTVT.

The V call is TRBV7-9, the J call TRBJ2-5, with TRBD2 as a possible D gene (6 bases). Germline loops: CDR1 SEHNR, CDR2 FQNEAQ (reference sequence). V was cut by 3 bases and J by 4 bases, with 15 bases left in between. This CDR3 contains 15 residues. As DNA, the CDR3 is TGTGCCAGCAGCTTTAGACGGGGGTATCGAGAGACCCAGTACTTC. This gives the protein CASSFRRGYRETQYF.

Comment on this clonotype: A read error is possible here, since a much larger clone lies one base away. CDR3 sequence (DNA): TGCAGTGCTCCCATAACTAGCGGGAGATCCTACAATGAGCAGTACTTC. Protein: CSAPITSGRSYNEQYF. The genes are TRBV20-1 and TRBJ2-7, with 11 bases that match TRBD2. Germline V lookup: CDR1 DFQATT, CDR2 SNEGSKA (reference sequence). Trimming took 5 bases from V and 7 from J; bases not matched to a gene: 16. The CDR3 spans 16 residues.

CDR3: CASSSLLPDRARNNQPQHF. The CDR3 nucleotides are TGTGCCAGCAGTTCCCTACTACCGGACAGGGCGAGGAACAATCAGCCCCAGCATTTT. The chain carries TRBV6-5 and TRBJ1-5, with TRBD1 matching 8 bases. The CDR3 covers 19 residues. Germline V gene sequence: CDR1 MNHEY, CDR2 SVGAGI. The J segment lost 3 bases and the V segment lost 4 bases, leaving 17 bases of the junction unmatched.

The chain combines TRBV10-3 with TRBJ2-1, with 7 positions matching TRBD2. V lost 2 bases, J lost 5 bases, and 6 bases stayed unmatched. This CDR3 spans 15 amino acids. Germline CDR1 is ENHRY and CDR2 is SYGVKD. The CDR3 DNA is TGTGCCATCAGTGAGAGGACTAGAAGCCACAATGAGCAGTTCTTC. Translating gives CAISERTRSHNEQFF.

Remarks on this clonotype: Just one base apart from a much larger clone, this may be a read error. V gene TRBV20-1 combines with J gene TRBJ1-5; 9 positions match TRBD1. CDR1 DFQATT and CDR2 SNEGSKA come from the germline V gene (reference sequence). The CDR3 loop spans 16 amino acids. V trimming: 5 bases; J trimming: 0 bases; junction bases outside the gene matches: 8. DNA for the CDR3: TGCAGTGCTGGACAAACAGGGGGCGGTAGCAATCAGCCCCAGCATTTT. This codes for CSAGQTGGGSNQPQHF.

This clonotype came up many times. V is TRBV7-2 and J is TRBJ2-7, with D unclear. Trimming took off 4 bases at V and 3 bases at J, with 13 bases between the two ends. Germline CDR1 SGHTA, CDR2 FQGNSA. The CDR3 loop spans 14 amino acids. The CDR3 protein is CASSSSAVHYEQYF. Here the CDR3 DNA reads TGTGCCAGCAGCTCAAGCGCGGTCCACTACGAGCAGTACTTC.

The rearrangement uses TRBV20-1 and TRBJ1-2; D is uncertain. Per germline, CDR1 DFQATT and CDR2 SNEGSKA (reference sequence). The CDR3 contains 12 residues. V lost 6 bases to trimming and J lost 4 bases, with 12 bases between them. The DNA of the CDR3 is TGCAGTGCAACGACGGAGTTCTATGGCTACACCTTC. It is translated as CSATTEFYGYTF.

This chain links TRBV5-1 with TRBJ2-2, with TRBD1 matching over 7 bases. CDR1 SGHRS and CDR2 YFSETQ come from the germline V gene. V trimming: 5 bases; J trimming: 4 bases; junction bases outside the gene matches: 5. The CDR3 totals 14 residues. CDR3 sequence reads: CASRTGQVTGELFF. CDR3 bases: TGCGCCAGCAGAACAGGACAGGTCACCGGGGAGCTGTTTTTT. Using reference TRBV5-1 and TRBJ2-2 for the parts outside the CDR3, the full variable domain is KAGVTQTPRYLIKTRGQQVTLSCSPISGHRSVSWYQQTPGQGLQFLFEYFSETQRNKGNFPGRFSGRQFSNSRSEMNVSTLELGDSALYLCASRTGQVTGELFFGEGSRLTVL.

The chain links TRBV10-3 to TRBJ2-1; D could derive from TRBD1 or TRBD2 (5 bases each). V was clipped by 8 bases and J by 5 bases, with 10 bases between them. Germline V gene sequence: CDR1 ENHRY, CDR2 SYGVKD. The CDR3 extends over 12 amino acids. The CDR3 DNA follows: TGTGCCATCGGGGGATGGGACAATGAGCAGTTCTTC. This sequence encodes CAIGGWDNEQFF.

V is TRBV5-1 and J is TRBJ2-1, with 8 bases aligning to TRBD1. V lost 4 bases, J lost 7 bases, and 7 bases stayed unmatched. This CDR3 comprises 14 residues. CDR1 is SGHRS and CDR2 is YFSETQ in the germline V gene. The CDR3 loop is CASSVRTGWNEQFF. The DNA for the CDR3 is TGCGCCAGCAGCGTAAGGACAGGGTGGAATGAGCAGTTCTTC.

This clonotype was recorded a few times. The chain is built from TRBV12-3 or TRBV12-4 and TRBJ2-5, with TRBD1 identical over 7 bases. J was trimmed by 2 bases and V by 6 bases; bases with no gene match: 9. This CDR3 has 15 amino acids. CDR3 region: CASSPYHRGQETQYF. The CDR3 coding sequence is TGTGCCAGCAGCCCGTACCACAGGGGTCAAGAGACCCAGTACTTC.

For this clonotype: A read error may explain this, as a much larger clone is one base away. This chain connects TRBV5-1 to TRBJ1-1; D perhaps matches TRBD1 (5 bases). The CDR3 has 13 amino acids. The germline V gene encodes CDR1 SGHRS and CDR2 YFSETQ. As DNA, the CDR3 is TGCGCCGGCAGCACGCCCGGGACGGAAGAAGCTTTCTTT. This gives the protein CAGSTPGTEEAFF.

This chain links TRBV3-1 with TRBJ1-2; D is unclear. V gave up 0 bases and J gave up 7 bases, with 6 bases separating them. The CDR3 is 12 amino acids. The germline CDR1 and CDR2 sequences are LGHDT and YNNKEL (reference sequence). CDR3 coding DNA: TGTGCCAGCAGCCAAGAGTGGAGTGGCTACACCTTC. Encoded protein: CASSQEWSGYTF.

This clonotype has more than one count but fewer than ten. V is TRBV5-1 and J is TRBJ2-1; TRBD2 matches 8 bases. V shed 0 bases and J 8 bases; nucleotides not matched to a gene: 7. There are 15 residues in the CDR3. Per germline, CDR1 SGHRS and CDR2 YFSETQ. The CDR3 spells CASSLASGGVDEQFF. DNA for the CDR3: TGCGCCAGCAGCTTGGCCAGCGGGGGTGTAGATGAGCAGTTCTTC.

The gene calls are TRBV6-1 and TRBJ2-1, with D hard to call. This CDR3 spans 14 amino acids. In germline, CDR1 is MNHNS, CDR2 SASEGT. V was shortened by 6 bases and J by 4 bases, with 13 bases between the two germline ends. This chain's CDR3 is CASRYDYDYNEQFF. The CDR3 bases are TGTGCCAGCAGGTACGATTACGATTACAATGAGCAGTTCTTC.

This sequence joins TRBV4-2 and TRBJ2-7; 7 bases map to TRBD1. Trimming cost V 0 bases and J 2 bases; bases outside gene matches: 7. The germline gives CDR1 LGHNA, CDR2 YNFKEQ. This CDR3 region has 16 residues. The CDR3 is CASSQDAGGPAYEQYF. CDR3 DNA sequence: TGTGCCAGCAGCCAAGACGCAGGGGGTCCGGCCTACGAGCAGTACTTC.

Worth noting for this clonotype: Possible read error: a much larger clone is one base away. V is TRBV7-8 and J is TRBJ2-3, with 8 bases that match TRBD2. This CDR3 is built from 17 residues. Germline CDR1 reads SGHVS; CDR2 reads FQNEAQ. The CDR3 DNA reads TGTGCCAGCAACTTAGACGGGCGGGGGGCGATCACAGATACGCAGTATTTT. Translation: CASNLDGRGAITDTQYF.

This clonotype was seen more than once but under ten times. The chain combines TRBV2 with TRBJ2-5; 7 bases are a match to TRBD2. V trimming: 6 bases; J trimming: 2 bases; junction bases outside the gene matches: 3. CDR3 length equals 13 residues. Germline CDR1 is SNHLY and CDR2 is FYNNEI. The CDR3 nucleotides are TGTGCCAGCAGGGGGGGGAAACAAGAGACCCAGTACTTC. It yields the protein CASRGGKQETQYF.

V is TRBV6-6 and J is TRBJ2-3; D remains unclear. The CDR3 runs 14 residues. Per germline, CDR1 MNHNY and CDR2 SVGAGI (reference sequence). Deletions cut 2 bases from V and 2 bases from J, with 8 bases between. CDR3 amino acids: CASSYGPNTDTQYF. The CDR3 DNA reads TGTGCCAGCAGTTACGGTCCAAACACAGATACGCAGTATTTT.